Listed here are 24 T cell receptor beta chains from one sample, sequenced in a study of T-cell reconstitution after alpha-beta-depleted transplantation in children. Unique molecular identifiers were used in preparing the TCRbeta library. TCRdb used MiXCR to reprocess the PCR reads, holding one entry per CDR3 protein. Seen here are fewer than 550,000 distinct CDR3 sequences, approximately 10% observed once, and the top ten hold around 13%. The sample here was PBMCs, mostly from graft donor cells, taken 180 days after TCRalphabeta/CD19-depleted stem cell transplant. Receptor source: a female patient aged 2-10 years who had a stem cell transplant for aplastic anemia, so the T cells may come from the graft donor.

This clonotype was counted only a few times. The chain uses TRBV24-1 and TRBJ2-7; D possibly corresponds to TRBD2 (6 bases). The CDR3 totals 17 residues. Germline-derived CDR1 and CDR2 are KGHDR and SFDVKD. The V gene lost 7 bases and the J gene lost 1 base, with 22 bases spanning the gap. The chain's CDR3 is CATRHSEGAARSYEQYV. Written as DNA, the CDR3 is TGTGCCACCAGACACTCGGAGGGCGCCGCGCGGTCCTACGAGCAGTACGTC.

Points on this clonotype: An end of the junction does not agree with germline; a read error may underlie this. The chain has TRBV18 and TRBJ2-1, with 10 bases identical to TRBD2. There are 16 residues in the CDR3. Germline CDR1 reads KGHSH; CDR2 reads LQKENI. CDR3 coding DNA: TGTGCCAGCTCCCGGGGGCTAGCGGGAGTCTACAATGTGCAGTTCTTC. This gives the protein CASSRGLAGVYNVQFF.

In DNA, the CDR3 is TGTGCCAGCAGTTACTCTTTCGGGAGCTCCTACAATGAGCAGTTCTTC. It encodes CASSYSFGSSYNEQFF. J is TRBJ2-1 and V is TRBV6-2 or TRBV6-3; TRBD2 might be the D (6 bases). The CDR3 consists of 16 residues. Trimming took off 0 bases at V and 0 bases at J, with 9 bases between the two ends. Germline CDR1 reads MNHEY; CDR2 reads SVGEGT.

This clonotype was counted a few times. The chain is built from TRBV9 and TRBJ2-1, with TRBD2 identical over 10 bases. The CDR3 covers 17 residues. Losses at the gene ends were 0 bases for V and 8 bases for J; bases not matched to a gene: 11. The V gene's germline CDR1 is SGDLS and CDR2 YYNGEE. In DNA, the CDR3 is TGTGCCAGCAGCGTAGCGTTTGTGGGGACTAGCGCCGATGAGCAGTTCTTC. Translation gives CASSVAFVGTSADEQFF.

V is TRBV4-1 and J is TRBJ2-3; tentative D call: TRBD2 (6 bases). The V gene's germline CDR1 is MGHRA and CDR2 YSYEKL. V was trimmed by 5 bases and J by 0 bases, leaving 15 bases between them. CDR3 length equals 16 residues. CDR3 region: CASSYERGGSTDTQYF. The CDR3, as DNA: TGCGCCAGCAGCTATGAAAGGGGAGGTAGCACAGATACGCAGTATTTT.

In its sample, this clonotype was seen a few times. V usage is TRBV18 and J usage is TRBJ1-2; TRBD1 might be the D (6 bases). V dropped 1 base and J dropped 4 bases, with 16 bases sitting between them. CDR3 length: 16 residues. Germline CDR1 KGHSH, CDR2 LQKENI. The CDR3 spells CASSPQGGGGIYGYTF. In DNA form, the CDR3 reads TGTGCCAGCTCACCACAAGGAGGGGGTGGCATCTATGGCTACACCTTC.

This clonotype was picked up a small number of times. J is TRBJ2-2 and V is TRBV4-3; 11 nucleotides match TRBD2. Germline assignment: CDR1 LGHNA and CDR2 YSLEER. V shed 0 bases and J 2 bases; nucleotides not matched to a gene: 5. This CDR3 region has 18 residues. CDR3 sequence (DNA): TGCGCCAGCAGCCAAGATAGGGGACTAGCGGTCAACACCGGGGAGCTGTTTTTT. Its protein is CASSQDRGLAVNTGELFF.

This clonotype was recorded a few times. The chain carries TRBV20-1 and TRBJ2-2, with 10 bases aligning to TRBD1. Germline V lookup: CDR1 DFQATT, CDR2 SNEGSKA (reference sequence). V lost 6 bases, J lost 4 bases, and 17 bases stayed unmatched. CDR3 size: 18 residues. Here the CDR3 reads CSAGQGFSAEGPTGELFF. The DNA of the CDR3 is TGCAGTGCGGGACAGGGGTTCTCTGCGGAGGGGCCCACCGGGGAGCTGTTTTTT.

This clonotype occurred a few times. The chain is built from TRBV28 and TRBJ2-5, with D possibly being TRBD2 (5 bases). V gave up 7 bases and J gave up 1 base, with 13 bases separating them. The CDR3 spans 14 residues. Germline V gene lookup returns CDR1 MDHEN and CDR2 SYDVKM. CDR3: CASTEGLSQETQYF. CDR3 DNA: TGTGCCAGCACCGAAGGACTTTCCCAAGAGACCCAGTACTTC.

This clonotype has just one count. The V call is TRBV7-6, the J call TRBJ2-7; possibly TRBD1 for D (6 bases). Trimming shortened V by 5 bases and J by 1 base, and 18 bases separated the two germline ends. CDR1 is SGHVS, CDR2 FNYEAQ, per germline. The CDR3 extends over 16 amino acids. In DNA form, the CDR3 reads TGTGCCAGCAGCGTTCAGGGGCTGGGCGGTTCCTACGAGCAGTACTTC. It is translated as CASSVQGLGGSYEQYF. Using reference TRBV7-6 and TRBJ2-7 for the parts outside the CDR3, the full variable domain is GAGVSQSPRYKVTKRGQDVALRCDPISGHVSLYWYRQALGQGPEFLTYFNYEAQQDKSGLPNDRFSAERPEGSISTLTIQRTEQRDSAMYRCASSVQGLGGSYEQYFGPGTRLTVT.

The sample holds a few counts of this clonotype. The V and J genes are TRBV9 and TRBJ1-5; 9 bases fit TRBD1. With V trimmed by 4 bases and J by 0 bases, 8 bases remained unmatched. Germline assignment: CDR1 SGDLS and CDR2 YYNGEE. The CDR3 is 17 amino acids. For the CDR3, the DNA is TGTGCCAGCAGCAGAGGGACAGGGCGGTATAGCAATCAGCCCCAGCATTTT. Its translation is CASSRGTGRYSNQPQHF.

A few counts support this clonotype. The chain couples TRBV28 to TRBJ1-5, with D possibly matching TRBD1 (5 bases). In germline, CDR1 is MDHEN, CDR2 SYDVKM. Trimming removed 3 bases from V and 3 bases from J, with 9 bases in between. This CDR3 region has 14 residues. The CDR3 here is CASSLPGVNQPQHF. CDR3 nucleotide sequence: TGTGCCAGCAGTTTGCCGGGGGTCAATCAGCCCCAGCATTTT.

J is TRBJ2-7 and V is TRBV24-1; 12 bases map to TRBD2. V shed 0 bases, J shed 3 bases, and the junction held 8 bases outside the gene matches. Germline-derived CDR1 and CDR2 are KGHDR and SFDVKD. This CDR3 contains 18 residues. The CDR3 sequence: CATSDLFTSGRPLYEQYV. The CDR3 DNA is TGTGCCACCAGTGATTTGTTTACTAGCGGGAGGCCCCTCTACGAGCAGTACGTC.

V and J are TRBV7-9 and TRBJ2-5; D remains ambiguous. The CDR3 is 17 residues long. The germline V gene has CDR1 SEHNR and CDR2 FQNEAQ (reference sequence). Trimming removed 6 bases at V and 1 base at J, with 21 bases between. The CDR3 region is CASSPLLLGALQETQYF. DNA for the CDR3: TGTGCCAGCAGTCCTCTCTTGCTAGGAGCCCTCCAAGAGACCCAGTACTTC.

This clonotype appeared a few times. The chain's CDR3 is CASSLWVSFDEQYF. CDR3 nucleotides: TGTGCCAGCAGTTTATGGGTTAGCTTCGACGAGCAGTACTTC. The chain couples TRBV28 to TRBJ2-7; D gene unclear. Deletions cut 0 bases from V and 5 bases from J, with 11 bases between. This CDR3 region has 14 residues. The germline gives CDR1 MDHEN, CDR2 SYDVKM.

The chain couples TRBV10-3 to TRBJ1-1; D is ambiguous. The length of the CDR3 is 13 residues. The germline CDR1 and CDR2 sequences are ENHRY and SYGVKD. The V gene lost 5 bases and the J gene lost 1 base, with 8 bases spanning the gap. CDR3 sequence reads: CAISPRTNTEAFF. The CDR3 nucleotides read TGTGCCATCAGTCCCCGGACGAACACTGAAGCTTTCTTT.

The chain links TRBV20-1 to TRBJ1-2; the match to TRBD1 covers 12 bases. The CDR3 consists of 17 residues. The J segment lost 2 bases and the V segment lost 0 bases, leaving 7 bases of the junction unmatched. Germline V gene lookup returns CDR1 DFQATT and CDR2 SNEGSKA (reference sequence). The CDR3 sequence is CSARDQGQGAMNYGYTF. The CDR3 DNA reads TGCAGTGCTAGAGATCAGGGACAGGGGGCGATGAACTATGGCTACACCTTC.

This clonotype was detected only a few times. V is TRBV4-1 and J is TRBJ1-2; D call uncertain. V was pared by 3 bases and J by 0 bases, with 14 bases between. The CDR3 length is 16 residues. Germline-derived CDR1 and CDR2 are MGHRA and YSYEKL. CDR3 nucleotides: TGCGCCAGCAGCCAGGAAAAGGGCCTGCCTAACTATGGCTACACCTTC. Amino acids: CASSQEKGLPNYGYTF.

There are many counts of this clonotype. The chain links TRBV4-3 to TRBJ1-6; D unclear. Between the trimmed V and J ends, which lost 4 bases and 0 bases, there was a span of 13 bases. This CDR3 is 17 amino acids long. Germline loops: CDR1 LGHNA, CDR2 YSLEER. The CDR3 nucleotides are TGCGCCAGCAGCCTAAGACGGGGTGGCTCCTATAATTCACCCCTCCACTTT. It codes for CASSLRRGGSYNSPLHF.

This clonotype has just a few counts. V and J are TRBV29-1 and TRBJ1-1; D is undetermined. The CDR3 runs to 13 residues. Germline V gives CDR1 SQVTM, CDR2 ANQGSEA. The V gene lost 4 bases and the J gene lost 0 bases, with 9 bases spanning the gap. CDR3 loop: CSVVEAMNTEAFF. The CDR3, as DNA: TGCAGCGTTGTGGAAGCTATGAACACTGAAGCTTTCTTT.

Only a few counts were recorded for this clonotype. The chain carries TRBV9 and TRBJ1-2; possibly TRBD1 for D (6 bases). This CDR3 is 18 amino acids long. Trimming stripped 4 bases from V and 8 bases from J, with 30 bases between. Germline-derived CDR1 and CDR2 are SGDLS and YYNGEE. The CDR3 reads CASSQISSSTGPLRGYTF. The CDR3, as DNA: TGTGCCAGCAGCCAGATCAGTAGTTCTACAGGGCCTTTGAGAGGCTACACCTTC.

The V gene is TRBV7-2, the J gene TRBJ2-7; D is unresolved. CDR3 size: 15 residues. CDR1 and CDR2 from the germline V gene are SGHTA and FQGNSA. V lost 4 bases to trimming and J lost 2 bases, with 15 bases between them. The CDR3 reads CASSSWGSSTYEQYF. The CDR3 DNA reads TGTGCCAGCAGCTCTTGGGGAAGTTCGACCTACGAGCAGTACTTC.

This clonotype was observed a handful of times. V is TRBV3-1 and J is TRBJ2-5; perhaps TRBD2 as D (5 bases). This CDR3 spans 17 amino acids. Germline V gene data show CDR1 as LGHDT and CDR2 as YNNKEL (reference sequence). V was pared by 1 base and J by 2 bases, with 17 bases between. CDR3 in DNA: TGTGCCAGCAGCCAAGTTCCGTTGCGGGCGCCACAAGAGACCCAGTACTTC. Its protein product is CASSQVPLRAPQETQYF.

This clonotype has a handful of counts. The rearrangement uses TRBV5-1 and TRBJ1-3; D call uncertain. The germline V gene encodes CDR1 SGHRS and CDR2 YFSETQ. The CDR3 is 15 amino acids. The ends were cut back, 0 bases at V and 4 bases at J, with 11 bases in the middle. The DNA for the CDR3 is TGCGCCAGCAGCTTGGGGGTTACCCTGGGAAACACCATATATTTT. It translates to CASSLGVTLGNTIYF.